Following are 27 T cell receptor beta chains from one sample sequenced in a study of cytomegalovirus exposure and HLA in healthy donors. PCR was performed using 60 Vbeta and 13 Jbeta primers. Profiling relied on immunoSEQ multiplex PCR, and the TCRdb table lists in-frame clones only, not all of them. The sample has 150,000 to 200,000 clones; approximately 80% are singletons. The specimen sequenced was PBMCs. The receptors were gathered from a woman aged 40 to 55 in good health and CMV-seropositive.

V is TRBV2 and J is TRBJ2-6; TRBD2 aligns across 7 bases. V trimming: 5 bases; J trimming: 4 bases; junction bases outside the gene matches: 8. The length of the CDR3 is 16 residues. Germline lookup yields CDR1 SNHLY and CDR2 FYNNEI. The CDR3 DNA is TGTGCCAGCAGTCCAGGGAGGGTCTCCGGGGCCAACGTCCTGACTTTC. This sequence encodes CASSPGRVSGANVLTF.

Only a few counts were recorded for this clone. This sequence joins TRBV18 and TRBJ2-7; D is undetermined. Germline V CDR1 and CDR2: KGHSH, LQKENI. This CDR3 contains 14 residues. V lost 2 bases and J 0 bases, leaving 8 bases between the germline ends. In DNA form, the CDR3 reads TGTGCCAGCTCACCAAACAGCTTCTCCTACGAGCAGTACTTC. This codes for CASSPNSFSYEQYF.

This sequence joins TRBV30 and TRBJ1-2, with 7 bases identical to TRBD1. The germline CDR1 and CDR2 sequences are GTSNPN and SVGIG (reference sequence). J lost 8 bases, V lost 3 bases, and 6 bases had no gene match. This CDR3 is built from 12 residues. The DNA for the CDR3 is TGTGCCTGGAGCCAGACAGGGTCCGGCTACACCTTC. Translation: CAWSQTGSGYTF. The variable domain in full, with the rest retrieved from reference TRBV30 and TRBJ1-2, is SQTIHQWPATLVQPVGSPLSLECTVEGTSNPNLYWYRQAAGRGLQLLFYSVGIGQISSEVPQNLSASRPQDRQFILSSKKLLLSDSGFYLCAWSQTGSGYTFGSGTRLTVV.

The J gene is TRBJ1-2, the V gene TRBV2; perhaps TRBD1 as D (5 bases). There are 13 residues in the CDR3. V lost 6 bases and J lost 4, with 12 bases in between. CDR1 is SNHLY and CDR2 is FYNNEI in the germline V gene. CDR3 amino acids: CASSQRDFYGYTF. CDR3 nucleotides: TGTGCCAGCAGCCAGCGGGACTTCTATGGCTACACCTTC.

This chain connects TRBV2 to TRBJ2-5; D not certain. This CDR3 has 13 amino acids. Germline CDR1 reads SNHLY; CDR2 reads FYNNEI. V lost 3 bases to trimming and J lost 4 bases, with 9 bases between them. The CDR3 here is CASSDPGPETQYF. The CDR3 DNA sequence: TGTGCCAGCAGTGATCCGGGTCCAGAGACCCAGTACTTC.

This rearrangement joins TRBV11-3 to TRBJ2-7; the D gene is possibly TRBD2 (5 bases). Trimming cost V 5 bases and J 6 bases, with 11 bases left between them. From germline, CDR1 is SGHNT and CDR2 YENEEA. This CDR3 comprises 12 residues. The CDR3 is CASSGRGSEQYF. The DNA for the CDR3 is TGTGCCAGCAGCGGACGTGGGAGCGAGCAGTACTTC.

V and J are TRBV5-1 and TRBJ2-3, with 14 bases aligning to TRBD2. Looked up from germline, CDR1 is SGHRS and CDR2 is YFSETQ. The junction had 5 bases not matched to a gene; V was cut back by 0 bases and J by 8 bases. The CDR3 runs to 16 residues. This chain's CDR3 is CASSLGLAGGQGTQYF. In DNA form, the CDR3 reads TGCGCCAGCAGCTTGGGACTAGCGGGGGGGCAAGGTACGCAGTATTTT.

This rearrangement joins TRBV30 to TRBJ2-7; D might be TRBD1 (6 bases). Germline CDR1 GTSNPN, CDR2 SVGIG (reference sequence). Trimming left V 4 bases short and J 4 bases short, with 17 bases between. The CDR3 is 14 residues long. CDR3 loop: CAWMPGHGTYEQYF. CDR3 nucleotide sequence: TGTGCCTGGATGCCGGGACACGGGACATACGAGCAGTACTTC.

V is TRBV4-2 and J is TRBJ2-7, with 7 bases lining up with TRBD2. V lost 0 bases, J lost 2 bases, and 19 bases stayed unmatched. The germline gives CDR1 LGHNA, CDR2 YNFKEQ. The CDR3 has 20 amino acids. CDR3 coding DNA: TGTGCCAGCAGCCAAGATACGTCGGGGTTGAGCGGGAATCGCCCCTACGAGCAGTACTTC. Translating gives CASSQDTSGLSGNRPYEQYF.

The V call is TRBV9, the J call TRBJ2-2, with unresolved D. V was cut by 0 bases and J by 0 bases, with 3 bases left in between. The germline gives CDR1 SGDLS, CDR2 YYNGEE. This CDR3 has 14 residues. The CDR3 nucleotides are TGTGCCAGCAGCGTAGTCGCGAACACCGGGGAGCTGTTTTTT. As protein: CASSVVANTGELFF.

The chain carries TRBV10-3 and TRBJ2-2; 10 bases agree with TRBD2. V lost 10 bases and J lost 5; bases outside the gene matches: 10. This CDR3 region has 15 residues. Germline loops: CDR1 ENHRY, CDR2 SYGVKD. CDR3 sequence (DNA): TGTGCCACCTTTTCTAGCGGGAGAAGAACCGGGGAGCTGTTTTTT. Its translation is CATFSSGRRTGELFF.

The chain combines TRBV10-3 with TRBJ2-7; D not resolved. The CDR3 sequence is 15 residues long. Germline loops: CDR1 ENHRY, CDR2 SYGVKD. V dropped 3 bases and J dropped 3 bases, with 15 bases sitting between them. The CDR3 DNA reads as TGTGCCATCAGTGAACCGGCGCGCGGCATCTACGAGCAGTACTTC. Residues: CAISEPARGIYEQYF.

The chain carries TRBV11-3 and TRBJ2-1; 12 bases agree with TRBD2. This CDR3 has 16 amino acids. Germline CDR1 and CDR2: SGHNT and YENEEA. The junction had 10 bases not matched to a gene; V was cut back by 4 bases and J by 9 bases. The CDR3 bases are TGTGCCAGCAGCTCCGGACTAGCGGGAAGGGGGGGTGAGCAGTTCTTC. Translation gives CASSSGLAGRGGEQFF.

This chain connects TRBV6-4 to TRBJ2-3, with TRBD2 as a possible D gene (5 bases). There are 13 residues in the CDR3. CDR1 is MRHNA, CDR2 SNTAGT, per germline. Trimming removed 9 bases from V and 1 base from J, with 11 bases in between. CDR3 amino acids: CASKKEGTDTQYF. Here the CDR3 DNA reads TGTGCCAGTAAAAAGGAGGGCACAGATACGCAGTATTTT.

J is TRBJ2-3 and V is TRBV4-2; 9 bases fit TRBD2. There are 19 residues in the CDR3. The V gene end was trimmed by 0 bases and the J gene end by 2 bases; junction bases not matched to a gene: 12. Germline CDR1 LGHNA, CDR2 YNFKEQ. CDR3 sequence: CASSQDPRGSGSVTDTQYF. The CDR3 DNA reads as TGTGCCAGCAGCCAAGATCCGAGGGGTAGCGGGAGTGTCACAGATACGCAGTATTTT.

The genes are TRBV19 and TRBJ1-3; D is ambiguous. The V gene's germline CDR1 is LNHDA and CDR2 SQIVND (reference sequence). The V gene lost 6 bases and the J gene lost 0 bases, with 12 bases spanning the gap. The CDR3 length is 15 residues. CDR3 region: CASRKPPSSGNTIYF. The CDR3 DNA sequence: TGTGCCAGTAGGAAGCCACCCTCCTCTGGAAACACCATATATTTT.

The V gene is TRBV7-9, the J gene TRBJ1-1; the D gene is possibly TRBD1 (6 bases). Per germline, CDR1 SEHNR and CDR2 FQNEAQ (reference sequence). The CDR3 runs to 13 residues. V was trimmed by 2 bases and J by 3 bases, leaving 7 bases between them. The CDR3 here is CASSLQGHTEAFF. Written as DNA, the CDR3 is TGTGCCAGCAGCTTACAGGGGCACACTGAAGCTTTCTTT.

The chain links TRBV4-1 to TRBJ2-2, with 10 bases identical to TRBD2. CDR1 MGHRA and CDR2 YSYEKL come from the germline V gene. The CDR3 is 17 residues long. The J segment lost 2 bases and the V segment lost 3 bases, leaving 6 bases of the junction unmatched. For the CDR3, the DNA is TGCGCCAGCAGCCAGCGGACTAGCGGACCTAACACCGGGGAGCTGTTTTTT. Translated, it gives CASSQRTSGPNTGELFF.

The V and J genes are TRBV18 and TRBJ2-7, with 9 bases fitting TRBD1. With 6 bases clipped from V and 4 bases from J, the junction kept 16 bases outside the gene matches. The CDR3 runs 17 residues. Germline CDR1 reads KGHSH; CDR2 reads LQKENI. CDR3 in amino acids: CASSRQNSDRGVYEQYF. Written as DNA, the CDR3 is TGTGCCAGCTCCCGACAGAATTCCGACAGGGGGGTTTACGAGCAGTACTTC.

Concerning this clone itself: Since the CDR3 does not end with the conserved phenylalanine or tryptophan, this likely comes from a read error. Because the CDR3's place on the DNA is in doubt, the DNA is left out and the CDR3 is given as listed by TCRdb. The chain carries TRBV7-9 and TRBJ1-1; the table calls TRBD1, which could not be checked here. Inclusive of both ends, the CDR3 amounts to 9 amino acids. The germline V gene has CDR1 SEHNR and CDR2 FQNEAQ (reference sequence). CDR3 region: CASGGTGIL.

The CDR3: CASSYGGGVNTEAFF. CDR3 nucleotide sequence: TGTGCCAGCAGTTATGGGGGAGGCGTTAACACTGAAGCTTTCTTT. This chain uses TRBV6-5 with TRBJ1-1; D perhaps matches TRBD1 (5 bases). Per the germline V gene, CDR1 is MNHEY and CDR2 is SVGAGI. V gave up 3 bases and J gave up 2 bases, with 13 bases separating them. The CDR3 length is 15 residues.

The rearrangement joins TRBV27 to TRBJ1-1; D is possibly TRBD1 (5 bases). The CDR3 totals 15 residues. Germline V gives CDR1 MNHEY, CDR2 SMNVEV (reference sequence). V lost 6 bases to trimming and J lost 0 bases, with 14 bases between them. CDR3 DNA: TGTGCCAGCAGACAGCCCTGGGGCATGAACACTGAAGCTTTCTTT. Encoded protein: CASRQPWGMNTEAFF.

The chain couples TRBV4-3 to TRBJ2-1; the D gene is possibly TRBD2 (6 bases). Germline V gene data show CDR1 as LGHNA and CDR2 as YSLEER. The CDR3 has 16 amino acids. The germline V and J ends were trimmed by 0 bases and 4 bases, with 13 bases remaining between them. The CDR3 DNA reads TGCGCCAGCAGCCAAGAACCCGCCGGGGGATACAATGAGCAGTTCTTC. Its translation: CASSQEPAGGYNEQFF.

This clone appeared once. V and J are TRBV5-4 and TRBJ1-3; 9 positions agree with TRBD1. V gave up 4 bases and J gave up 2 bases; unmatched junction bases: 4. CDR3 length equals 15 residues. CDR1 and CDR2 from the germline V gene are SGHNT and YYREEE (reference sequence). The DNA for the CDR3 is TGTGCCAGCAGCCGTGGGACAGGGCCTGGAAACACCATATATTTT. This encodes CASSRGTGPGNTIYF.

The chain links TRBV7-8 to TRBJ2-7; TRBD2 might be the D (5 bases). V lost 0 bases to trimming and J lost 3 bases, with 6 bases between them. In germline, CDR1 is SGHVS, CDR2 FQNEAQ. There are 13 residues in the CDR3. CDR3 protein: CASSLARVYEQYF. The DNA for the CDR3 is TGTGCCAGCAGCTTAGCGCGGGTCTACGAGCAGTACTTC.

The V and J genes are TRBV27 and TRBJ2-1, with TRBD2 as a possible D gene (6 bases). The V and J ends lost 2 bases and 0 bases respectively, with 14 bases between them. Germline CDR1 reads MNHEY; CDR2 reads SMNVEV (reference sequence). The CDR3 runs 17 residues. In DNA, the CDR3 is TGTGCCAGCAGTTTAGAGCACCCCGGGGGCTCCTACAATGAGCAGTTCTTC. Its translation is CASSLEHPGGSYNEQFF.

This rearrangement joins TRBV5-1 to TRBJ2-7, with 10 bases identical to TRBD2. This CDR3 is 16 amino acids long. Germline CDR1 SGHRS, CDR2 YFSETQ. V lost 4 bases to trimming and J lost 1 base; unmatched junction nucleotides: 8. Here the CDR3 reads CASSQSLAGASYEQYF. CDR3 bases: TGCGCCAGCAGCCAATCCCTAGCGGGGGCTTCCTACGAGCAGTACTTC.